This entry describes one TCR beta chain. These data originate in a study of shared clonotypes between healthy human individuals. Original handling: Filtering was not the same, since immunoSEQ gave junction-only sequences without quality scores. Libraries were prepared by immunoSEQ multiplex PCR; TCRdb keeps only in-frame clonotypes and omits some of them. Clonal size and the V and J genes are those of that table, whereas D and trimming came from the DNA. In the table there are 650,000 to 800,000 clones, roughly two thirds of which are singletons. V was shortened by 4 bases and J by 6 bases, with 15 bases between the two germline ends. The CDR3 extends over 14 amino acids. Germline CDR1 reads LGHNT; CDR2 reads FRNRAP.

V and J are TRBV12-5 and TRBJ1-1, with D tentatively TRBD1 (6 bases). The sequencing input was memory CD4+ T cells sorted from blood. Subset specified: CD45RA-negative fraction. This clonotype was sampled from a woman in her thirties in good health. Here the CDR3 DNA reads TGTGCTAGTGGTTACGGCCAGGGGATTTCTGAAGCTTTCTTT. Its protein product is CASGYGQGISEAFF.